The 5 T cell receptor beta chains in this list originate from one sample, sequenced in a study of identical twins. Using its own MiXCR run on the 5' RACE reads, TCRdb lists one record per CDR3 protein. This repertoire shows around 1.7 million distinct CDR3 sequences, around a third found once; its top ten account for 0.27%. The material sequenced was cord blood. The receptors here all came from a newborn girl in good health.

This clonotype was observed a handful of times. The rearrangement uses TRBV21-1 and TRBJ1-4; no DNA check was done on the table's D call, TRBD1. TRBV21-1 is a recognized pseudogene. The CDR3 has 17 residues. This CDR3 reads CASSADRGFGLNEKLFF. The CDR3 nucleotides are TGTGCCAGCAGCGCGGACAGGGGTTTTGGCCTTAATGAAAAACTGTTTTTT.

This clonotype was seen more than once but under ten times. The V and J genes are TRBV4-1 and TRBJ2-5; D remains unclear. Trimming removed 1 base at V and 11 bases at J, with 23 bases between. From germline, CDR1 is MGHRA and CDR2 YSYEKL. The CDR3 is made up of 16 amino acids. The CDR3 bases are TGCGCCAGCAGCCAAGGTAGAACCCACGTTAACAATGAGCAGTACTTC. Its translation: CASSQGRTHVNNEQYF.

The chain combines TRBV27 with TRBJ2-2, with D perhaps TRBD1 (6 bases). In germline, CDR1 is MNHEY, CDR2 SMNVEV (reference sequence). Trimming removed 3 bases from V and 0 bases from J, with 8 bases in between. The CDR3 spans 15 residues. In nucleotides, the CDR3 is TGTGCCAGCAGTTTGCAGGGGCCGAACACCGGGGAGCTGTTTTTT. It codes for CASSLQGPNTGELFF.

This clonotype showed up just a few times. The CDR3 bases are TGTGCCAGCAGTGTTAGGAGCGGGGGGGCGGGGGAGCAGTACTTC. It yields the protein CASSVRSGGAGEQYF. The rearrangement links TRBV2 to TRBJ2-4; 10 nucleotides line up with TRBD2. V shed 4 bases and J 13 bases; nucleotides not matched to a gene: 13. The germline CDR1 and CDR2 sequences are SNHLY and FYNNEI. This CDR3 region has 15 residues. Based on the CDR3 plus reference TRBV2 and TRBJ2-4, the full variable domain is EPEVTQTPSHQVTQMGQEVILRCVPISNHLYFYWYRQILGQKVEFLVSFYNNEISEKSEIFDDQFSVERPDGSNFTLKIRSTKLEDSAMYFCASSVRSGGAGEQYFGAGTRLSVL.

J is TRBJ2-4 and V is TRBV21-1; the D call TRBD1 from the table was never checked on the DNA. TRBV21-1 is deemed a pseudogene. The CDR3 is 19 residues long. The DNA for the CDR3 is TGTGCCAGCAGCAAAGAGGACAGCCGTTTAGTATTAGCCAAAAACATTCAGTACTTC. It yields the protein CASSKEDSRLVLAKNIQYF.